This T cell receptor beta chain was documented in a study of shared clonotypes between healthy human individuals. This clone showed up just a few times. Repertoires were generated with immunoSEQ multiplex PCR, while TCRdb's copy carries only in-frame clones and drops some. The sample contains a few hundred thousand clones, 90% to 98% of which appear only once. Nashville, Tennessee was home to all donors, each a Caucasian adult. The origin of this receptor is a man between 25 and 39 years old in good health. Sequencing used memory CD8+ T cells sorted from blood. Subset noted: CD45RO+ cells pooled with CCR7-negative TemRA cells.

The DNA of the CDR3 is TGTGCCTGGAGGGATAACTATGGCTACACCTTC. Its translation is CAWRDNYGYTF. The J gene is TRBJ1-2, the V gene TRBV30; no clear D. This CDR3 spans 11 amino acids. Germline assignment: CDR1 GTSNPN and CDR2 SVGIG (reference sequence). Trimming stripped 3 bases from V and 1 base from J, with 3 bases between.